The 29 T cell receptor beta chains below were found in one sample sequenced in a study of beta chain features in type 1 diabetes. The study reverse transcribed the entire isolated RNA, so it sequenced expressed TCRB transcripts. Clones were read by immunoSEQ multiplex PCR, and TCRdb kept only the in-frame ones, dropping some. The sample has hundreds of thousands of clones, around 9.6% seen once. Input material: naive CD4+ T cells from blood. Source of these receptors: a woman aged 18-35 years in good health.

In this sample, this clone turned up a few times. The chain carries TRBV5-1 and TRBJ2-7; D is undetermined. Trimming cost V 4 bases and J 1 base, with 12 bases left between them. The germline V gene encodes CDR1 SGHRS and CDR2 YFSETQ. The CDR3 spans 14 residues. As DNA, the CDR3 is TGCGCCAGCAGCCCCATATACGGTTCCTACGAGCAGTACTTC. Protein sequence: CASSPIYGSYEQYF.

This clone occurred a few times. V is TRBV7-3 and J is TRBJ2-1; perhaps TRBD2 as D (5 bases). V shed 5 bases and J shed 1 base, with 15 bases lying between them. The V gene's germline CDR1 is SGHTA and CDR2 FQGTGA. The CDR3 runs to 16 residues. The CDR3 is CASSPRDGRSYNEQFF. CDR3 coding DNA: TGTGCCAGCAGCCCCCGCGATGGGAGATCCTACAATGAGCAGTTCTTC.

The rearrangement joins TRBV7-9 to TRBJ1-2; D uncertain. The CDR3 has 15 amino acids. V lost 1 base, J lost 4 bases, and 13 bases lay in between. The germline CDR1 and CDR2 sequences are SEHNR and FQNEAQ (reference sequence). The CDR3 DNA sequence: TGTGCCAGCAGCTTAGGCGAAGGTCGGGGCTATGGCTACACCTTC. Its translation: CASSLGEGRGYGYTF.

This clone has just a few counts. This chain connects TRBV5-1 to TRBJ2-7; 9 nucleotides agree with TRBD1. From germline, CDR1 is SGHRS and CDR2 YFSETQ. This CDR3 is built from 18 residues. The V and J ends lost 4 bases and 5 bases, in that order; junction bases with no gene match: 19. The CDR3 nucleotides are TGCGCCAGCAGCCCGTCCCCCCAAGGACAGGGGTTAGTGGACGAGCAGTACTTC. This sequence encodes CASSPSPQGQGLVDEQYF. Using reference TRBV5-1 and TRBJ2-7 for the parts outside the CDR3, the full variable domain is KAGVTQTPRYLIKTRGQQVTLSCSPISGHRSVSWYQQTPGQGLQFLFEYFSETQRNKGNFPGRFSGRQFSNSRSEMNVSTLELGDSALYLCASSPSPQGQGLVDEQYFGPGTRLTVT.

This clone was recorded a few times. V is TRBV10-3 and J is TRBJ2-7, with D uncertain. The CDR3 length is 17 residues. CDR1 and CDR2 from the germline V gene are ENHRY and SYGVKD. The germline V and J ends were trimmed by 0 bases and 0 bases, with 15 bases remaining between them. The CDR3 DNA reads as TGTGCCATCAGTGAGTCGGGCTTGGCTGTATCCTCCTACGAGCAGTACTTC. As protein: CAISESGLAVSSYEQYF.

This clone has just a few counts. CDR3 in DNA: TGCGCCAGCAGCCAAGAAAACAGGGTTGTCATCCAGCCCCAGCATTTT. This codes for CASSQENRVVIQPQHF. The genes are TRBV4-1 and TRBJ1-5, with a weak D call TRBD1 (6 bases). CDR1 is MGHRA, CDR2 YSYEKL, per germline. V was clipped by 0 bases and J by 7 bases, with 16 bases between them. This CDR3 contains 16 residues.

The J gene is TRBJ2-7, the V gene TRBV7-9; the match to TRBD2 covers 9 bases. V shed 3 bases, J shed 5 bases, and the junction held 14 bases outside the gene matches. Germline CDR1 SEHNR, CDR2 FQNEAQ (reference sequence). The CDR3 spans 17 residues. CDR3: CASSLAQIGGRADEQYF. The CDR3 DNA reads TGTGCCAGCAGCTTGGCCCAAATTGGCGGGAGGGCCGACGAGCAGTACTTC.

A few counts support this clone. This chain links TRBV6-5 with TRBJ2-7; D gene uncertain. Trimming left V 2 bases short and J 3 bases short, with 8 bases between. CDR1 and CDR2 from the germline V gene are MNHEY and SVGAGI. The CDR3 sequence is 13 residues long. Here the CDR3 reads CASSYRGNYEQYF. The CDR3 region has the DNA TGTGCCAGCAGTTACCGAGGCAACTACGAGCAGTACTTC.

The V call is TRBV11-3, the J call TRBJ2-1; 8 nucleotides match TRBD1. With V trimmed by 1 base and J by 9 bases, 5 bases remained unmatched. From germline, CDR1 is SGHNT and CDR2 YENEEA. CDR3 length: 14 residues. The CDR3 loop reads CASSLGRGQGEQFF. CDR3 coding DNA: TGTGCCAGCAGCTTAGGCAGGGGGCAGGGTGAGCAGTTCTTC.

This clone was found a few times. The chain employs TRBV4-2 and TRBJ2-1; TRBD2 matches 11 bases. This CDR3 has 16 amino acids. Trimming took 0 bases from V and 7 from J; bases not matched to a gene: 5. The germline gives CDR1 LGHNA, CDR2 YNFKEQ. CDR3 sequence: CASSQDPLAGGNEQFF. The CDR3 DNA sequence: TGTGCCAGCAGCCAAGACCCCCTAGCGGGAGGTAATGAGCAGTTCTTC.

A few counts support this clone. The rearrangement uses TRBV5-1 and TRBJ1-2; the D is unclear. Trimming stripped 4 bases from V and 7 bases from J, with 20 bases between. Germline lookup yields CDR1 SGHRS and CDR2 YFSETQ. The CDR3 has 15 residues. CDR3 in amino acids: CASSGSGQNIGGYTF. In DNA, the CDR3 is TGCGCCAGCAGCGGGAGTGGGCAGAATATTGGTGGCTACACCTTC.

This clone was counted a few times. The gene calls are TRBV7-6 and TRBJ2-1; the match to TRBD1 covers 7 bases. The CDR3 runs 14 residues. J lost 9 bases, V lost 5 bases, and 10 bases had no gene match. Germline CDR1 and CDR2: SGHVS and FNYEAQ. The CDR3 bases are TGTGCCAGCAGCCGCACAGGGGACCTGGGTGAGCAGTTCTTC. Its translation: CASSRTGDLGEQFF. The variable domain in full, completed from reference TRBV7-6 and TRBJ2-1, reads GAGVSQSPRYKVTKRGQDVALRCDPISGHVSLYWYRQALGQGPEFLTYFNYEAQQDKSGLPNDRFSAERPEGSISTLTIQRTEQRDSAMYRCASSRTGDLGEQFFGPGTRLTVL.

The chain employs TRBV7-9 and TRBJ1-1, with D unresolved. CDR1 is SEHNR, CDR2 FQNEAQ, per germline (reference sequence). This CDR3 contains 13 residues. V dropped 10 bases and J dropped 2 bases, with 14 bases sitting between them. This chain's CDR3 is CATEGRDNTEAFF. In nucleotides, the CDR3 is TGTGCCACTGAGGGAAGGGATAACACTGAAGCTTTCTTT.

This clone turned up a few times. The CDR3 reads CASGSRPLFRDEQFF. The CDR3 DNA is TGTGCCAGCGGCTCGAGGCCCCTATTTCGCGATGAGCAGTTCTTC. The genes are TRBV7-2 and TRBJ2-1, with D hard to call. The V end lost 8 bases, the J end lost 8 bases, and 22 bases lay between the germline ends. Germline CDR1 is SGHTA and CDR2 is FQGNSA. This CDR3 has 15 amino acids.

This clone was counted only a few times. The sample holds other DNA sequences that translate to the same CDR3. This rearrangement joins TRBV29-1 to TRBJ1-1; 10 nucleotides agree with TRBD1. V shed 4 bases and J 1 base; nucleotides not matched to a gene: 9. The CDR3 loop spans 16 amino acids. Germline V gene sequence: CDR1 SQVTM, CDR2 ANQGSEA. The CDR3 region is CSVGGRQGARNTEAFF. The CDR3 region has the DNA TGCAGCGTTGGGGGCCGACAGGGGGCAAGGAACACTGAAGCTTTCTTT.

Only a few counts were recorded for this clone. The chain has TRBV18 and TRBJ2-7; 11 nucleotides agree with TRBD1. CDR1 is KGHSH, CDR2 LQKENI, per germline. V dropped 6 bases and J dropped 7; count of bases not matched to a gene: 8. This CDR3 has 14 amino acids. The CDR3 reads CASSLGQGVGEQYF. The CDR3 DNA follows: TGTGCCAGCTCCTTGGGACAGGGGGTCGGGGAGCAGTACTTC.

The rearrangement uses TRBV30 and TRBJ2-2; possibly TRBD2 for D (5 bases). Trimming removed 3 bases at V and 1 base at J, with 6 bases between. Germline CDR1 is GTSNPN and CDR2 is SVGIG (reference sequence). The CDR3 runs 13 residues. The CDR3, as DNA: TGTGCCTGGAGCGGGATGAACACCGGGGAGCTGTTTTTT. Translated: CAWSGMNTGELFF.

The sample holds a few counts of this clone. The rearrangement uses TRBV5-1 and TRBJ2-2, with D unresolved. The CDR3 is made up of 13 amino acids. V was pared by 0 bases and J by 6 bases, with 6 bases between. In germline, CDR1 is SGHRS, CDR2 YFSETQ. The CDR3 coding sequence is TGCGCCAGCAGCTTGGGACTGGCCGGGGAGCTGTTTTTT. Translated: CASSLGLAGELFF.

Only a few counts were recorded for this clone. The V gene is TRBV7-8, the J gene TRBJ1-1, with D maybe TRBD1 (5 bases). Germline CDR1 reads SGHVS; CDR2 reads FQNEAQ. V shed 5 bases and J shed 0 bases, with 16 bases lying between them. CDR3 length: 16 residues. CDR3 DNA sequence: TGTGCCAGCAGCACGCCAGGGATGGGGATGAACACTGAAGCTTTCTTT. This encodes CASSTPGMGMNTEAFF. Full variable domain (missing parts from reference TRBV7-8 and TRBJ1-1): GAGVSQSPRYKVAKRGQDVALRCDPISGHVSLFWYQQALGQGPEFLTYFQNEAQLDKSGLPSDRFFAERPEGSVSTLKIQRTQQEDSAVYLCASSTPGMGMNTEAFFGQGTRLTVV.

The rearrangement joins TRBV29-1 to TRBJ2-7; TRBD1 matches 7 bases. CDR3 length: 14 residues. Germline V CDR1 and CDR2: SQVTM, ANQGSEA. J was trimmed by 3 bases and V by 7 bases; bases with no gene match: 12. CDR3 amino acids: CSDRQGLEVYEQYF. CDR3 nucleotide sequence: TGCAGCGACAGACAGGGATTGGAGGTCTACGAGCAGTACTTC.

This clone showed up just a few times. The chain joins TRBV18 to TRBJ1-3; D is perhaps TRBD1 (5 bases). Trimming left V 4 bases short and J 1 base short, with 8 bases between. The germline gives CDR1 KGHSH, CDR2 LQKENI. The CDR3 has 14 residues. As DNA, the CDR3 is TGTGCCAGCTCACTCCAGGGATCTGGAAACACCATATATTTT. Amino acids: CASSLQGSGNTIYF.

The chain combines TRBV7-9 with TRBJ1-2, with D unclear. The germline V and J ends were trimmed by 3 bases and 8 bases, with 28 bases remaining between them. The V gene's germline CDR1 is SEHNR and CDR2 FQNEAQ (reference sequence). This CDR3 is built from 18 residues. The CDR3 loop is CASSFGRGASGALQGYTF. The DNA for the CDR3 is TGTGCCAGCAGCTTTGGGAGAGGCGCTTCTGGCGCGCTACAAGGCTACACCTTC.

This clone turned up a few times. At one end, the junction sequence differs from germline, possibly due to a read error. The CDR3 nucleotides are TGTGCCAGCAGTTACACAGGACAGGGCTTAACGTTT. It codes for CASSYTGQGLTF. V and J are TRBV6-4 and TRBJ2-3; TRBD1 aligns across 8 bases. This CDR3 has 12 residues. CDR1 and CDR2 (germline): MRHNA, SNTAGT.

This clone appeared a few times. V is TRBV4-1 and J is TRBJ1-1, with 7 bases identical to TRBD1. J was trimmed by 6 bases and V by 2 bases; bases with no gene match: 9. Germline V gives CDR1 MGHRA, CDR2 YSYEKL. The CDR3 consists of 15 residues. In DNA form, the CDR3 reads TGCGCCAGCAGCCAACCACAGGGGAGGATCGCTGAAGCTTTCTTT. Its protein is CASSQPQGRIAEAFF.

In regard to this clone: Relative to the germline gene, one junction end is altered; a read error may explain this. V gene TRBV7-7 combines with J gene TRBJ2-7, with 9 bases aligning to TRBD1. The germline V gene has CDR1 SSHAT and CDR2 FNYEAQ (reference sequence). The CDR3 extends over 15 amino acids. The CDR3 nucleotides read TGTGCTAGCAGCCCTGGGGGGGACAGGGTGTACGAGCAGTACTTC. Its protein is CASSPGGDRVYEQYF.

This clone was observed a few times. V is TRBV4-2 and J is TRBJ2-7, with 8 nucleotides matching TRBD1. Germline V lookup: CDR1 LGHNA, CDR2 YNFKEQ. There are 14 residues in the CDR3. V lost 4 bases, J lost 3 bases, and 5 bases stayed unmatched. CDR3 DNA: TGTGCCAGCAGCCCTACAGGGGGGAACTACGAGCAGTACTTC. It specifies CASSPTGGNYEQYF.

This clone was counted only a few times. The chain employs TRBV7-9 and TRBJ2-1; 7 nucleotides line up with TRBD1. The germline V gene encodes CDR1 SEHNR and CDR2 FQNEAQ (reference sequence). V was pared by 7 bases and J by 3 bases, with 6 bases of the junction left unmatched. The CDR3 totals 14 residues. CDR3 sequence reads: CASTPQGIYNEQFF. The CDR3 region has the DNA TGTGCCAGCACCCCACAGGGGATCTACAATGAGCAGTTCTTC.

This chain joins TRBV11-2 and TRBJ2-7, with D perhaps matching TRBD2 (6 bases). CDR1 is SGHAT, CDR2 FQNNGV, per germline. The CDR3 loop spans 15 amino acids. Trimming took 5 bases from V and 7 from J, leaving 21 bases between them. The DNA of the CDR3 is TGTGCCAGCAGCCCACTCAATAGGGCGGGGTATGAGCAGTACTTC. The encoded protein is CASSPLNRAGYEQYF. Based on the CDR3 plus reference TRBV11-2 and TRBJ2-7, the full variable domain is EAGVAQSPRYKIIEKRQSVAFWCNPISGHATLYWYQQILGQGPKLLIQFQNNGVVDDSQLPKDRFSAERLKGVDSTLKIQPAKLEDSAVYLCASSPLNRAGYEQYFGPGTRLTVT.

This clone has more than one count but fewer than ten. The chain is built from TRBV18 and TRBJ1-2; TRBD1 agrees at 8 bases. V lost 3 bases to trimming and J lost 3 bases; unmatched junction nucleotides: 0. This CDR3 has 13 residues. The V gene's germline CDR1 is KGHSH and CDR2 LQKENI. The CDR3 DNA reads as TGTGCCAGCTCACCGGACAGGGACTATGGCTACACCTTC. It encodes CASSPDRDYGYTF.